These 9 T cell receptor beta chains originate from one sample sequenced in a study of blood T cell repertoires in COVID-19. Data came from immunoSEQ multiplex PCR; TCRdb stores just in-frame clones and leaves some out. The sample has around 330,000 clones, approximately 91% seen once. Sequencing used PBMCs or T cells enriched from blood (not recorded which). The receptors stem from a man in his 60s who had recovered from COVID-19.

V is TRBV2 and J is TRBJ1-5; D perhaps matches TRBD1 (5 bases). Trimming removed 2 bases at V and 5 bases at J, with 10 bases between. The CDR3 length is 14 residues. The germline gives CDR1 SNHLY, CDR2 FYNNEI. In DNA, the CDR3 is TGTGCCAGCAGTGAACAGACAGCGTATCAGCCCCAGCATTTT. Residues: CASSEQTAYQPQHF. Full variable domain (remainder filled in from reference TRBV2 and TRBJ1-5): EPEVTQTPSHQVTQMGQEVILRCVPISNHLYFYWYRQILGQKVEFLVSFYNNEISEKSEIFDDQFSVERPDGSNFTLKIRSTKLEDSAMYFCASSEQTAYQPQHFGDGTRLSIL.

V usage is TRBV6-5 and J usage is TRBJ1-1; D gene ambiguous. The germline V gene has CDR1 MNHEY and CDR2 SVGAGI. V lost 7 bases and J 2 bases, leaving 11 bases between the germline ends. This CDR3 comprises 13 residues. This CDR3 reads CASMLTGNTEAFF. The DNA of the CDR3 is TGTGCCAGCATGCTGACGGGAAACACTGAAGCTTTCTTT.

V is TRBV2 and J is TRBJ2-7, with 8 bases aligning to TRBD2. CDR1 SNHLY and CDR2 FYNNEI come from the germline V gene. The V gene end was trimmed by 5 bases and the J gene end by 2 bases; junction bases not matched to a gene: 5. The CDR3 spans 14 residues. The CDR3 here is CASSLTSVTYEQYF. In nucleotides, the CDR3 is TGTGCCAGCAGTTTGACTAGCGTAACCTACGAGCAGTACTTC. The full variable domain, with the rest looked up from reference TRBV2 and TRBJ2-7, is EPEVTQTPSHQVTQMGQEVILRCVPISNHLYFYWYRQILGQKVEFLVSFYNNEISEKSEIFDDQFSVERPDGSNFTLKIRSTKLEDSAMYFCASSLTSVTYEQYFGPGTRLTVT.

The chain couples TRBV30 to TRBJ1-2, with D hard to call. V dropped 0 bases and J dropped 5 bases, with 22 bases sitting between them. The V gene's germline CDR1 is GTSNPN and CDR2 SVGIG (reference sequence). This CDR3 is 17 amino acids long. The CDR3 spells CAWSVPTEIRKLYGYTF. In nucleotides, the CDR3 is TGTGCCTGGAGTGTCCCTACAGAAATCCGAAAACTTTATGGCTACACCTTC.

CDR3 DNA: TGTGCCAGCAGCGGTACGGGGGGGAACACTGAAGCTTTCTTT. Its protein is CASSGTGGNTEAFF. The chain joins TRBV2 to TRBJ1-1, with D possibly matching TRBD1 (5 bases). The CDR3 has 14 amino acids. The germline gives CDR1 SNHLY, CDR2 FYNNEI. Trimming pared 6 bases from V and 1 base from J, leaving 12 bases between.

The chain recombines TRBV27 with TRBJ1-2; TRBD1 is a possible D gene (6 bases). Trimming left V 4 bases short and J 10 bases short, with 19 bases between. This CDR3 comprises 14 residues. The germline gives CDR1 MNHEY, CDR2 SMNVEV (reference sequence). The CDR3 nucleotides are TGTGCCAGCAGTTCACGTCAGGGGTCTTATTACTACACCTTC. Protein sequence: CASSSRQGSYYYTF.

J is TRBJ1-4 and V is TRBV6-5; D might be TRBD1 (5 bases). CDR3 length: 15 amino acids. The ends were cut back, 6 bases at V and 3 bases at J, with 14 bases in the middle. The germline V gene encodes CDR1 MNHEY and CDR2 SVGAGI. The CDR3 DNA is TGTGCCAGCAGCGGGCAGGGTCAAGCTAATGAAAAACTGTTTTTT. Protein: CASSGQGQANEKLFF.

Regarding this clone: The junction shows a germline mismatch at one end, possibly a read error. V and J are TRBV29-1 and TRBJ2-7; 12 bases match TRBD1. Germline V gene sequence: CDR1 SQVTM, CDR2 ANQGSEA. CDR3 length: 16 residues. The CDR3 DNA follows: TGCAGCGTGGAAGTGACCGGGACAGGGGGCGTATACGAGCAGTACTTC. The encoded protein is CSVEVTGTGGVYEQYF.

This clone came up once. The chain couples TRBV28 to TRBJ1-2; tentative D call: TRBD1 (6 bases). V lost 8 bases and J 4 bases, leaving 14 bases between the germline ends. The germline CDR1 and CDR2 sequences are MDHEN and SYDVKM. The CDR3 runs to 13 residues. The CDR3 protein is CASCRRGPYGYTF. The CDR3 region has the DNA TGTGCCAGCTGCCGCAGGGGACCCTATGGCTACACCTTC.